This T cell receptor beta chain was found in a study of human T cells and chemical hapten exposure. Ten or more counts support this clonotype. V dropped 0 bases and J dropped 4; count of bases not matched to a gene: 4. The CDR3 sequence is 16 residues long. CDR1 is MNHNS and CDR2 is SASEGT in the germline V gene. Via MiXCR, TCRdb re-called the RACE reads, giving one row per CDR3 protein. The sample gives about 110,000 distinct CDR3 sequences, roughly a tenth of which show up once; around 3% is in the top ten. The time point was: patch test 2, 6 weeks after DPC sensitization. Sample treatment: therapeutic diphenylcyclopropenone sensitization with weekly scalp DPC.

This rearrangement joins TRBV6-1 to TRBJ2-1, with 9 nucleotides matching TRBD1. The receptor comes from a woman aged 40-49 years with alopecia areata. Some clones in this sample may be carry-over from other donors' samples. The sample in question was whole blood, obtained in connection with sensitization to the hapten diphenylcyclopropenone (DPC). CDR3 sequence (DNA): TGTGCCAGCAGTGAAGCTCGGACAGGGGCGTACAATGAGCAGTTCTTC. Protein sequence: CASSEARTGAYNEQFF.